Following are 17 T cell receptor beta chains from one sample sequenced in a study of tumor and adjacent non-tumor tissue in lung cancer. The library came from three nested PCR rounds adapted from ARM-PCR protocols. TCRdb re-called the multiplex PCR reads with MiXCR, one entry per CDR3 protein. This table holds around 66,000 distinct CDR3 sequences, around four fifths found once. No cell sorting was done before RNA was extracted from the tissue. Source material: lung tumor tissue. These receptors came from a man between 60 and 70 years old with non-small cell lung cancer.

Details on this clonotype: Relative to the germline gene, one junction end is altered; a read error may explain this. The chain is built from TRBV9 and TRBJ2-5; TRBD1 agrees at 8 bases. The CDR3 covers 16 residues. Germline lookup yields CDR1 SGDLS and CDR2 YYNGEE. The CDR3: CASSVALGTGEEAQYF. The CDR3 DNA sequence: TGTGCTAGCAGCGTAGCGTTGGGGACAGGAGAAGAGGCCCAGTACTTC.

As for this clonotype: No conserved phenylalanine or tryptophan is present at the end of the CDR3, so a read error is the likely explanation. V usage is TRBV20-1 and J usage is TRBJ2-2; unclear D gene. CDR1 is DFQATT, CDR2 SNEGSKA, per germline (reference sequence). This CDR3 region has 15 residues. V gave up 3 bases and J gave up 14 bases, with 25 bases separating them. In nucleotides, the CDR3 is TGCAGTGCTAGGGGATGGTCGCGGAACACCGGAGACCTGTTTTCT. Translated: CSARGWSRNTGDLFS.

V gene TRBV20-1 combines with J gene TRBJ2-7, with 8 bases fitting TRBD1. The V gene's germline CDR1 is DFQATT and CDR2 SNEGSKA (reference sequence). This CDR3 has 13 residues. The junction had 7 bases not matched to a gene; V was cut back by 8 bases and J by 1 base. For the CDR3, the DNA is TGCAGTACTATTAGACAGGGGTCCTACGAGCAGTACTTC. Translating gives CSTIRQGSYEQYF.

This clonotype appeared a single time. This may be a read error, as it is one base from a much larger clone. The rearrangement links TRBV5-1 to TRBJ1-2; D gene unclear. The CDR3 consists of 14 residues. Germline CDR1 SGHRS, CDR2 YFSETQ. V lost 4 bases, J lost 10 bases, and 20 bases lay in between. This CDR3 is CASSLIDPSRDYTF. The CDR3 DNA is TGCGCCAGCAGCCTCATAGATCCAAGTCGCGACTACACCTTC. The full variable domain, in which reference TRBV5-1 and TRBJ1-2 provide the parts outside the CDR3, is KAGVTQTPRYLIKTRGQQVTLSCSPISGHRSVSWYQQTPGQGLQFLFEYFSETQRNKGNFPGRFSGRQFSNSRSEMNVSTLELGDSALYLCASSLIDPSRDYTFGSGTRLTVV.

In the case of this clonotype: Sequence at one end of the junction differs from germline and may be a read error. This CDR3 reads CASSPSRGEAQYF. The CDR3 DNA sequence: TGTGCCAGCAGCCCGAGTCGGGGAGAGGCCCAATACTTC. The V call is TRBV7-9, the J call TRBJ2-5, with a tentative D call TRBD2 (5 bases). The CDR3 length is 13 residues. Looked up from germline, CDR1 is SEHNR and CDR2 is FQNEAQ (reference sequence).

The chain recombines TRBV14 with TRBJ2-5, with TRBD2 as a possible D gene (6 bases). Per the germline V gene, CDR1 is SGHDN and CDR2 is FVKESK. V shed 6 bases and J shed 2 bases, with 19 bases lying between them. The CDR3 runs to 16 residues. CDR3 loop: CASSRCTSRRQETQYF. CDR3 DNA: TGTGCCAGCAGTCGCTGTACTAGCAGGAGGCAAGAGACCCAGTACTTC.

Points on this clonotype: A much larger clone sits a single nucleotide away, making a read error possible. The chain uses TRBV5-1 and TRBJ2-2; possibly TRBD2 for D (7 bases). The germline V gene has CDR1 SGHRS and CDR2 YFSETQ. The CDR3 length is 14 residues. In DNA form, the CDR3 reads TGCGCCATCAGCCCGGGGGGCTACGGCGGGGAGCTGTTTTTT. Its protein is CAISPGGYGGELFF.

Details on this clonotype: This may be a read error: a much more frequent sequence differs by one nucleotide. V is TRBV5-1 and J is TRBJ1-1; D perhaps matches TRBD1 (6 bases). Germline values: CDR1 SGHRS, CDR2 YFSETQ. The CDR3 extends over 16 amino acids. The CDR3 DNA follows: TGCGCCAGCAGCTTCCAGGATAGAGGGGGGCGCACTGAAGATTTCTTT. As protein: CASSFQDRGGRTEDFF.

At least ten counts were recorded for this clonotype. The chain combines TRBV12-3 or TRBV12-4 with TRBJ1-5; D is undetermined. Trimming stripped 3 bases from V and 3 bases from J, with 6 bases between. The CDR3 spans 13 residues. The CDR3 sequence: CASSFRPNQPQHF. CDR3 nucleotide sequence: TGTGCCAGCAGTTTTCGTCCCAATCAGCCCCAGCATTTT.

This clonotype was detected many times. The genes are TRBV30 and TRBJ2-1, with D possibly TRBD2 on 6 matching bases. In germline, CDR1 is GTSNPN, CDR2 SVGIG (reference sequence). This CDR3 spans 14 amino acids. The germline V and J ends were trimmed by 5 bases and 8 bases, with 19 bases remaining between them. The CDR3 reads CAWGLSGRGDEQFF. The CDR3 DNA reads TGTGCCTGGGGTCTTAGCGGAAGGGGAGATGAGCAGTTCTTC.

The chain links TRBV12-3 or TRBV12-4 to TRBJ2-1; 7 nucleotides agree with TRBD2. The J segment lost 13 bases and the V segment lost 3 bases, leaving 15 bases of the junction unmatched. The CDR3 has 15 residues. CDR3 DNA sequence: TGTGCCAGCAGTTTCCCTCAGCGGGACCAGAATGTACAGTTCTTC. This translates into CASSFPQRDQNVQFF.

Concerning this clonotype itself: Compared with germline, one end of the junction differs, possibly owing to a read error. V and J are TRBV11-3 and TRBJ2-5; D is perhaps TRBD1 or TRBD2 (5 bases each). This CDR3 has 14 residues. The germline CDR1 and CDR2 sequences are SGHNT and YENEEA. Here the CDR3 reads CASSPSRAGKTHYF. The CDR3 DNA reads as TGTGCCAGCAGCCCTAGCAGGGCCGGGAAGACCCATTACTTC.

Notes on this clonotype: This CDR3 is missing its conserved last phenylalanine or tryptophan, likely due to a read error. The gene calls are TRBV12-3 or TRBV12-4 and TRBJ2-1, with 7 bases that match TRBD2. This CDR3 is built from 15 residues. DNA for the CDR3: TGTGCCAGCAGTTTACCTCAGCGGGAACACAATGACCAGTTCTTA. Residues: CASSLPQREHNDQFL.

As for this clonotype: One end of the junction varies from germline; a read error may be responsible. This chain joins TRBV20-1 and TRBJ2-7; D may be TRBD2 (6 bases). Germline CDR1 is DFQATT and CDR2 is SNEGSKA (reference sequence). This CDR3 has 13 residues. CDR3 nucleotide sequence: TGCAGTGCTAGAGATTGGGGGGAGTGGGAGCAGTACTTT. This codes for CSARDWGEWEQYF.

Of note for this clonotype: At one end, the junction sequence differs from germline, possibly due to a read error. The chain carries TRBV12-3 or TRBV12-4 and TRBJ2-1; TRBD2 agrees at 7 bases. This CDR3 has 15 residues. The CDR3: CVSSFPERDHNEQFF. CDR3 bases: TGTGTCAGCAGTTTCCCTGAGCGGGACCATAATGAGCAGTTCTTC.

Of note for this clonotype: The CDR3 end shows no conserved phenylalanine or tryptophan, and so a read error is likely. The rearrangement links TRBV6-1 to TRBJ1-5, with 7 bases that match TRBD1. CDR1 and CDR2 (germline): MNHNS, SASEGT. The CDR3 is made up of 15 amino acids. J gave up 10 bases and V 6 bases, and 15 bases lay outside the gene matches. The CDR3 loop is CASSELRQGSQPQHY. In DNA form, the CDR3 reads TGTGCCAGCAGCGAATTACGACAGGGTTCTCAACCCCAGCATTAT.

The chain couples TRBV2 to TRBJ1-2; 9 nucleotides match TRBD1. This CDR3 has 15 residues. CDR1 SNHLY and CDR2 FYNNEI come from the germline V gene. CDR3 bases: TGTACCATCAGCGCCGTGGATCGGACAGGGGTTGGCTACACCTTC. Protein: CTISAVDRTGVGYTF.